Sequencing of this TCR beta chain was carried out in a study of spatial heterogeneity in lung cancer. Study-wide background: A consistent excess of beta-chain over alpha-chain sequences was detected. Study results and caveats: Intratumoral expanded alpha and beta TCR counts were found to track tumor mutation counts.

This sample's time point: sample taken at primary tumor resection. Donors were 72 untreated early-stage non-small cell lung cancer patients. The sequenced material consisted of unsorted whole RNA from tumor, nontumor lung or frozen PBMC. This clonotype was found many times. As yet, its antigen is unknown. Deletions cut 6 bases from V and 11 bases from J, with 23 bases between. Germline assignment: CDR1 MDHEN and CDR2 SYDVKM. CDR3 length equals 15 residues. TCRdb reprocessed the 5' RACE reads via MiXCR and lists one record per CDR3 protein. The sample carries about 9,200 distinct CDR3 sequences, roughly 3% recorded once.

The chain links TRBV28 to TRBJ1-5; D may be TRBD1 (5 bases). Here the sequenced sample was lung tumor tissue, taken at surgery. This clonotype was obtained from a male donor with early-stage non-small cell lung cancer. CDR3 loop: CASSLAGPGGGAQHF. CDR3 coding DNA: TGTGCCAGCAGCTTAGCCGGGCCGGGAGGAGGGGCCCAGCATTTT. The complete variable domain, with remaining parts taken from reference TRBV28 and TRBJ1-5, reads DVKVTQSSRYLVKRTGEKVFLECVQDMDHENMFWYRQDPGLGLRLIYFSYDVKMKEKGDIPEGYSVSREKKERFSLILESASTNQTSMYLCASSLAGPGGGAQHFGDGTRLSIL.